A selection of T cell receptor beta chains follows, all from one sample in a study of PD-1 blockade in mismatch repair-deficient tumors. Some clones are missing from TCRdb's copy, which holds only in-frame ones; the method was immunoSEQ multiplex PCR. Of 95,000 to 150,000 clones listed, around 86% were seen once; the top ten hold approximately 13%. Sequencing used peripheral blood, obtained 44 weeks after starting pembrolizumab. The receptors originated from an adult with mismatch repair-deficient cancer. The CDR3 runs from the conserved cysteine through the conserved F or W. The D gene is left open where the match is weak. The size field is filled for only some rows; it gives once, few, many or a size class.

v_gene: TRBV11-2; j_gene: TRBJ2-7; len: 14; d_gene: -; abundance: -; CDR3aa: CASSPPSGSYEQYF; CDR3nt: TGTGCCAGCAGCCCTCCGTCAGGATCCTACGAGCAGTACTTC
v_gene: TRBV6-5; j_gene: TRBJ2-1; len: 13; d_gene: TRBD1; abundance: -; CDR3aa: CASSRDSYNEQFF; CDR3nt: TGTGCCAGCAGTCGGGACAGCTACAATGAGCAGTTCTTC
v_gene: TRBV11-3; j_gene: TRBJ2-5; len: 14; d_gene: -; abundance: -; CDR3aa: CASSLGRVTETQYF; CDR3nt: TGTGCCAGCAGCTTGGGCAGGGTGACCGAGACCCAGTACTTC
v_gene: TRBV7-2; j_gene: TRBJ2-1; len: 17; d_gene: -; abundance: -; CDR3aa: CASSSFYRTAGYNEQFF; CDR3nt: TGTGCCAGCAGCTCATTTTACCGGACGGCCGGCTACAATGAGCAGTTCTTC
v_gene: TRBV4-1; j_gene: TRBJ2-7; len: 20; d_gene: TRBD2; abundance: once; CDR3aa: CASSHLVGFVGRDTSYEQYF; CDR3nt: TGCGCCAGCAGCCACCTCGTCGGGTTTGTCGGGAGGGACACCTCCTACGAGCAGTACTTC
v_gene: TRBV11-2; j_gene: TRBJ2-2; len: 16; d_gene: -; abundance: -; CDR3aa: CASSPSFEQHTGELFF; CDR3nt: TGTGCCAGCAGCCCGTCGTTTGAGCAGCACACCGGGGAGCTGTTTTTT
v_gene: TRBV5-1; j_gene: TRBJ2-3; len: 13; d_gene: -; abundance: -; CDR3aa: CASRLVPTDTQYF; CDR3nt: TGCGCCAGCAGACTCGTTCCCACAGATACGCAGTATTTT
v_gene: TRBV19; j_gene: TRBJ2-1; len: 12; d_gene: -; abundance: -; CDR3aa: CASRDGYNEQFF; CDR3nt: TGTGCCAGCCGGGACGGGTACAATGAGCAGTTCTTC
v_gene: TRBV7-9; j_gene: TRBJ1-2; len: 13; d_gene: -; abundance: -; CDR3aa: CASSLGQVFGYTF; CDR3nt: TGTGCCAGCAGCTTAGGACAGGTGTTCGGCTACACCTTC
v_gene: TRBV28; j_gene: TRBJ2-1; len: 18; d_gene: TRBD2; abundance: -; CDR3aa: CASSLPASGRAPLNEQFF; CDR3nt: TGTGCCAGCAGTTTACCGGCTAGCGGGAGGGCCCCCTTAAATGAGCAGTTCTTC
v_gene: TRBV4-1; j_gene: TRBJ1-5; len: 16; d_gene: TRBD1; abundance: -; CDR3aa: CASSQETGRPHQPQHF; CDR3nt: TGCGCCAGCAGCCAAGAGACAGGGAGGCCCCATCAGCCCCAGCATTTT
v_gene: TRBV9; j_gene: TRBJ2-3; len: 14; d_gene: -; abundance: -; CDR3aa: CASSPLVGPDTQYF; CDR3nt: TGTGCCAGCAGCCCCTTAGTAGGACCAGATACGCAGTATTTT
v_gene: TRBV5-1; j_gene: TRBJ2-7; len: 13; d_gene: -; abundance: -; CDR3aa: CASSSETFYEQYF; CDR3nt: TGCGCCAGCAGCTCCGAGACATTCTACGAGCAGTACTTC
v_gene: TRBV7-9; j_gene: TRBJ2-1; len: 13; d_gene: -; abundance: -; CDR3aa: CASSEIWYNEQFF; CDR3nt: TGTGCCAGCAGCGAAATTTGGTACAATGAGCAGTTCTTC
v_gene: TRBV10-2; j_gene: TRBJ2-7; len: 14; d_gene: TRBD1; abundance: -; CDR3aa: CASGGSGQGSEQYF; CDR3nt: TGCGCCAGCGGGGGCTCGGGACAGGGCTCAGAGCAGTACTTC
v_gene: TRBV4-2; j_gene: TRBJ2-7; len: 13; d_gene: -; abundance: -; CDR3aa: CASSQERGYEQYF; CDR3nt: TGTGCCAGCAGCCAAGAGCGGGGCTACGAGCAGTACTTC
v_gene: TRBV21-1; j_gene: TRBJ2-2; len: 21; d_gene: -; abundance: -; CDR3aa: CASSKKRRLAGAPTNTGELFF; CDR3nt: TGTGCCAGCAGCAAAAAGCGTCGTCTAGCGGGAGCCCCGACGAACACCGGGGAGCTGTTTTTT
v_gene: TRBV10-2; j_gene: TRBJ2-7; len: 13; d_gene: TRBD2; abundance: -; CDR3aa: CASAGTRRNEQYF; CDR3nt: TGCGCCAGCGCAGGGACTAGACGTAACGAGCAGTACTTC
v_gene: TRBV28; j_gene: TRBJ1-1; len: 15; d_gene: -; abundance: -; CDR3aa: CASSFFVKGHPEAFF; CDR3nt: TGTGCCAGCAGTTTTTTTGTTAAGGGACACCCTGAAGCTTTCTTT
v_gene: TRBV5-6; j_gene: TRBJ2-1; len: 18; d_gene: TRBD2; abundance: -; CDR3aa: CASSPGLAGGINYNEQFF; CDR3nt: TGTGCCAGCAGCCCGGGACTAGCGGGAGGGATAAACTACAATGAGCAGTTCTTC
v_gene: TRBV9; j_gene: TRBJ2-1; len: 14; d_gene: -; abundance: few; CDR3aa: CASSVVSFYNEQFF; CDR3nt: TGTGCCAGCAGCGTAGTGTCTTTCTACAATGAGCAGTTCTTC
v_gene: TRBV9; j_gene: TRBJ1-2; len: 15; d_gene: -; abundance: -; CDR3aa: CASSVEADWNYGYTF; CDR3nt: TGTGCCAGCAGCGTAGAAGCAGACTGGAACTATGGCTACACCTTC
v_gene: TRBV5-1; j_gene: TRBJ1-3; len: 16; d_gene: -; abundance: -; CDR3aa: CASSFSQITTGNTIYF; CDR3nt: TGCGCCAGCAGCTTCTCACAGATTACTACTGGAAACACCATATATTTT
v_gene: TRBV30; j_gene: TRBJ2-7; len: 13; d_gene: -; abundance: -; CDR3aa: CAWSQGGSYEQYF; CDR3nt: TGTGCCTGGAGTCAGGGGGGGTCCTACGAGCAGTACTTC
v_gene: TRBV29-1; j_gene: TRBJ2-5; len: 15; d_gene: TRBD1; abundance: -; CDR3aa: CSVVLGQGFQETQYF; CDR3nt: TGCAGCGTTGTTCTCGGACAGGGGTTCCAAGAGACCCAGTACTTC
v_gene: TRBV7-9; j_gene: TRBJ1-2; len: 13; d_gene: -; abundance: -; CDR3aa: CASSLAQGYGYTF; CDR3nt: TGTGCCAGCAGCTTAGCTCAGGGGTATGGCTACACCTTC
v_gene: TRBV6-5; j_gene: TRBJ2-6; len: 15; d_gene: TRBD2; abundance: -; CDR3aa: CASRLAGVGANVLTF; CDR3nt: TGTGCCAGCAGGCTAGCGGGAGTTGGGGCCAACGTCCTGACTTTC
v_gene: TRBV19; j_gene: TRBJ1-2; len: 14; d_gene: -; abundance: -; CDR3aa: CASSIPMTGYGYTF; CDR3nt: TGTGCCAGTAGTATCCCAATGACGGGCTATGGCTACACCTTC
v_gene: TRBV11-2; j_gene: TRBJ2-7; len: 14; d_gene: TRBD2; abundance: -; CDR3aa: CASSPSGVAYEQYF; CDR3nt: TGTGCCAGCAGCCCGAGCGGGGTCGCCTACGAGCAGTACTTC
v_gene: TRBV27; j_gene: TRBJ2-3; len: 16; d_gene: TRBD1; abundance: once; CDR3aa: CASSSTGVMDTDTQYF; CDR3nt: TGTGCCAGCAGTTCAACAGGGGTGATGGACACAGATACGCAGTATTTT
v_gene: TRBV2; j_gene: TRBJ2-2; len: 15; d_gene: -; abundance: once; CDR3aa: CASSSLSSNTGELFF; CDR3nt: TGTGCCAGCAGTTCCCTGTCGTCGAACACCGGGGAGCTGTTTTTT
v_gene: TRBV6-5; j_gene: TRBJ2-6; len: 13; d_gene: -; abundance: -; CDR3aa: CASYSSGANVLTF; CDR3nt: TGTGCCAGCTATTCATCTGGGGCCAACGTCCTGACTTTC
v_gene: TRBV7-3; j_gene: TRBJ2-7; len: 13; d_gene: TRBD2; abundance: -; CDR3aa: CASSLTSGNEQYF; CDR3nt: TGTGCCAGCAGCTTAACGAGCGGGAACGAGCAGTACTTC
v_gene: TRBV7-6; j_gene: TRBJ1-2; len: 15; d_gene: -; abundance: few; CDR3aa: CASSPLSRGAYGYTF; CDR3nt: TGTGCCAGCAGCCCACTATCGCGGGGCGCGTATGGCTACACCTTC
v_gene: TRBV27; j_gene: TRBJ1-2; len: 15; d_gene: -; abundance: few; CDR3aa: CASSLNRAGSYGYTF; CDR3nt: TGTGCCAGCAGTTTAAACCGGGCAGGGAGCTATGGCTACACCTTC
v_gene: TRBV4-2; j_gene: TRBJ2-7; len: 14; d_gene: -; abundance: few; CDR3aa: CASSQGSSSNEQYF; CDR3nt: TGTGCCAGCAGCCAAGGTTCTTCCTCTAACGAGCAGTACTTC
v_gene: TRBV7-3; j_gene: TRBJ2-3; len: 14; d_gene: -; abundance: -; CDR3aa: CASSPGQSTDTQYF; CDR3nt: TGTGCCAGCAGCCCCGGACAGAGCACAGATACGCAGTATTTT
v_gene: TRBV19; j_gene: TRBJ1-5; len: 13; d_gene: -; abundance: -; CDR3aa: CASSIGRNQPQHF; CDR3nt: TGTGCCAGTAGTATAGGGCGAAATCAGCCCCAGCATTTT
v_gene: TRBV29-1; j_gene: TRBJ1-5; len: 13; d_gene: -; abundance: -; CDR3aa: CSVLLDSNQPQHF; CDR3nt: TGCAGCGTTCTACTGGATAGCAATCAGCCCCAGCATTTT
v_gene: TRBV25-1; j_gene: TRBJ2-7; len: 13; d_gene: TRBD1; abundance: -; CDR3aa: CASRGTELYEQYF; CDR3nt: TGTGCCAGCAGGGGGACAGAACTTTACGAGCAGTACTTC
v_gene: TRBV14; j_gene: TRBJ2-7; len: 14; d_gene: TRBD2; abundance: -; CDR3aa: CASRDRLAGGKQYF; CDR3nt: TGTGCCAGCCGAGACAGACTAGCGGGAGGGAAGCAGTACTTC
v_gene: TRBV29-1; j_gene: TRBJ2-5; len: 18; d_gene: TRBD2; abundance: -; CDR3aa: CSVERPGGGREYQETQYF; CDR3nt: TGCAGCGTTGAGAGGCCGGGGGGGGGCAGGGAGTACCAAGAGACCCAGTACTTC
v_gene: TRBV5-1; j_gene: TRBJ2-5; len: 14; d_gene: -; abundance: -; CDR3aa: CASSLGGYQETQYF; CDR3nt: TGCGCCAGCAGCTTGGGGGGGTACCAAGAGACCCAGTACTTC
v_gene: TRBV15; j_gene: TRBJ2-1; len: 18; d_gene: TRBD1; abundance: once; CDR3aa: CATSRDVGRDRENNEQFF; CDR3nt: TGTGCCACCAGCAGAGATGTAGGGCGGGACAGGGAAAACAATGAGCAGTTCTTC
v_gene: TRBV2; j_gene: TRBJ1-5; len: 17; d_gene: TRBD1; abundance: -; CDR3aa: CASSARGTGNSNQPQHF; CDR3nt: TGTGCCAGCAGTGCCCGAGGGACAGGGAACAGCAATCAGCCCCAGCATTTT
v_gene: TRBV5-4; j_gene: TRBJ1-2; len: 16; d_gene: -; abundance: -; CDR3aa: CASSLDYGGTNYGYTF; CDR3nt: TGTGCCAGCAGCTTGGACTACGGGGGGACCAACTATGGCTACACCTTC
v_gene: TRBV5-1; j_gene: TRBJ1-1; len: 14; d_gene: TRBD1; abundance: -; CDR3aa: CASSPITGESEAFF; CDR3nt: TGCGCCAGCAGCCCGATTACAGGGGAGTCTGAAGCTTTCTTT
v_gene: TRBV4-3; j_gene: TRBJ1-1; len: 13; d_gene: TRBD1; abundance: -; CDR3aa: CASSHRGWTEAFF; CDR3nt: TGCGCCAGCAGCCACAGGGGGTGGACTGAAGCTTTCTTT
v_gene: TRBV18; j_gene: TRBJ2-5; len: 15; d_gene: TRBD2; abundance: -; CDR3aa: CASSPVTSGSKTQYF; CDR3nt: TGTGCCAGCTCACCAGTGACTAGCGGGAGTAAGACCCAGTACTTC
v_gene: TRBV5-5; j_gene: TRBJ2-7; len: 14; d_gene: TRBD2; abundance: -; CDR3aa: CASSAGLGNYEQYF; CDR3nt: TGTGCCAGCAGCGCCGGACTAGGAAACTACGAGCAGTACTTC
v_gene: TRBV6-1; j_gene: TRBJ1-5; len: 15; d_gene: -; abundance: once; CDR3aa: CASQRTADSNQPQHF; CDR3nt: TGTGCCAGCCAAAGGACAGCCGATAGCAATCAGCCCCAGCATTTT